Each of the 14 T cell receptor beta chains below was sequenced from the same sample in a study of radiotherapy plus CTLA-4 blockade in lung cancer. Sequencing was performed with immunoSEQ multiplex PCR; in TCRdb, only in-frame clones are kept and a portion is missing. Of tens of thousands of clones listed, roughly 80% were seen once; the top ten hold around 7%. Material: peripheral blood, obtained from a patient treated with radiotherapy plus ipilimumab. These receptors all stem from a human donor with non-small cell lung cancer who had a complete response to radiotherapy plus ipilimumab.

The rearrangement uses TRBV6-5 and TRBJ1-1; D not resolved. Trimming left V 2 bases short and J 6 bases short, with 16 bases between. Germline CDR1 and CDR2: MNHEY and SVGAGI. The CDR3 sequence is 15 residues long. CDR3 nucleotides: TGTGCCAGCAGTTACGGGCAGGTTGGTTCCTCTGAAGCTTTCTTT. Translation gives CASSYGQVGSSEAFF.

In regard to this clone: Other DNA sequences within the sample encode an identical CDR3. CDR3 DNA: TGTGCCAGCACAAAGGAACCCGGTACTGAAGCTTTCTTT. Its translation is CASTKEPGTEAFF. J is TRBJ1-1 and V is TRBV7-2; no clear D gene. Germline CDR1 is SGHTA and CDR2 is FQGNSA. V gave up 7 bases and J gave up 5 bases, with 14 bases separating them. This CDR3 spans 13 amino acids.

J is TRBJ2-7 and V is TRBV6-5, with D tentatively TRBD2 (6 bases). The ends were cut back, 11 bases at V and 3 bases at J, with 11 bases in the middle. Germline values: CDR1 MNHEY, CDR2 SVGAGI. This CDR3 spans 11 amino acids. The CDR3: CASRRDYEQYF. The CDR3 coding sequence is TGTGCCTCCCGGCGGGACTACGAGCAGTACTTC.

V usage is TRBV10-1 and J usage is TRBJ2-2, with 12 nucleotides matching TRBD1. The V segment lost 4 bases and the J segment 10 bases; nucleotides outside the gene matches: 7. Per germline, CDR1 WNHNN and CDR2 SYGVQD (reference sequence). The CDR3 length is 15 residues. The CDR3 loop reads CASSAPGQGAEELFF. CDR3 bases: TGCGCCAGCAGTGCTCCGGGACAGGGGGCTGAGGAGCTGTTTTTT.

This chain uses TRBV28 with TRBJ2-7; D possibly corresponds to TRBD1 (5 bases). Germline CDR1 MDHEN, CDR2 SYDVKM. Deletions cut 6 bases from V and 0 bases from J, with 15 bases between. The CDR3 is 15 residues long. DNA for the CDR3: TGTGCCAGCAGCCCTGGACATCTTACCTCCTACGAGCAGTACTTC. Amino acids: CASSPGHLTSYEQYF.

The CDR3 region has the DNA TGTGCCACCAGCAGGCCCCCGTCTACCTACAATGAGCAGTTCTTC. It codes for CATSRPPSTYNEQFF. The chain carries TRBV15 and TRBJ2-1; D is undetermined. Germline V CDR1 and CDR2: LNHNV, YYDKDF (reference sequence). The germline V and J ends were trimmed by 3 bases and 2 bases, with 11 bases remaining between them. This CDR3 has 15 residues.

This clone has only a few counts. The chain has TRBV6-6 and TRBJ2-1, with D perhaps given as TRBD1 or TRBD2 (6 bases each). Germline loops: CDR1 MNHNY, CDR2 SVGAGI (reference sequence). CDR3 length: 15 residues. The ends were cut back, 2 bases at V and 1 base at J, with 9 bases in the middle. The CDR3 DNA follows: TGTGCCAGCAGTTACAGGAGGGGGTCCTACAATGAGCAGTTCTTC. This translates into CASSYRRGSYNEQFF.

The V and J genes are TRBV29-1 and TRBJ2-5, with a possible D match to TRBD1 (5 bases). The CDR3 spans 12 residues. CDR1 and CDR2 from the germline V gene are SQVTM and ANQGSEA. Trimming left V 7 bases short and J 4 bases short, with 13 bases between. The CDR3 protein is CSEPGYGETQYF. In DNA form, the CDR3 reads TGCAGCGAACCAGGGTACGGAGAGACCCAGTACTTC.

The rearrangement links TRBV6-5 to TRBJ1-5, with a possible D match to TRBD1 (5 bases). The CDR3 contains 15 residues. Looked up from germline, CDR1 is MNHEY and CDR2 is SVGAGI. V was pared by 6 bases and J by 2 bases, with 14 bases between. In DNA, the CDR3 is TGTGCCAGCAGAACGGGGACGGATGGCAATCAGCCCCAGCATTTT. It is translated as CASRTGTDGNQPQHF.

This rearrangement joins TRBV6-1 to TRBJ1-4; TRBD1 matches 8 bases. The CDR3 is made up of 14 amino acids. Germline CDR1 is MNHNS and CDR2 is SASEGT. V trimming: 7 bases; J trimming: 4 bases; junction bases outside the gene matches: 5. The CDR3 coding sequence is TGTGCCAGCATATCGGACAGGGTTAATGAAAAACTGTTTTTT. Protein product: CASISDRVNEKLFF.

This clone has only a few counts. This chain connects TRBV18 to TRBJ2-2; 7 bases line up with TRBD2. The V segment lost 0 bases and the J segment 4 bases; nucleotides outside the gene matches: 5. The CDR3 is 16 residues long. Per germline, CDR1 KGHSH and CDR2 LQKENI. The CDR3 DNA sequence: TGTGCCAGCTCACCACCTTTTGGCGGGAGCACCGGGGAGCTGTTTTTT. Protein sequence: CASSPPFGGSTGELFF.

The rearrangement uses TRBV6-1 and TRBJ2-1, with 7 bases aligning to TRBD1. J gave up 6 bases and V 3 bases, and 5 bases lay outside the gene matches. CDR1 is MNHNS and CDR2 is SASEGT in the germline V gene. This CDR3 spans 14 amino acids. This chain's CDR3 is CASSEGQPFNEQFF. The DNA of the CDR3 is TGTGCCAGCAGTGAGGGACAGCCCTTCAATGAGCAGTTCTTC.

This rearrangement joins TRBV27 to TRBJ1-2; D possibly corresponds to TRBD1 (5 bases). Germline V gene lookup returns CDR1 MNHEY and CDR2 SMNVEV (reference sequence). The CDR3 has 13 residues. V dropped 6 bases and J dropped 2 bases, with 10 bases sitting between them. The CDR3 spells CASSSGTNYGYTF. The CDR3, as DNA: TGTGCCAGCAGCTCCGGGACCAACTATGGCTACACCTTC.

This clone was seen only once. The gene calls are TRBV9 and TRBJ2-3; TRBD2 matches 7 bases. Unmatched junction bases numbered 9, after V lost 3 bases and J lost 2 bases. The CDR3 is 16 residues long. Per germline, CDR1 SGDLS and CDR2 YYNGEE. The CDR3 reads CASSGETSVNTDTQYF. CDR3 DNA sequence: TGTGCCAGCAGCGGCGAAACTAGCGTTAACACAGATACGCAGTATTTT.